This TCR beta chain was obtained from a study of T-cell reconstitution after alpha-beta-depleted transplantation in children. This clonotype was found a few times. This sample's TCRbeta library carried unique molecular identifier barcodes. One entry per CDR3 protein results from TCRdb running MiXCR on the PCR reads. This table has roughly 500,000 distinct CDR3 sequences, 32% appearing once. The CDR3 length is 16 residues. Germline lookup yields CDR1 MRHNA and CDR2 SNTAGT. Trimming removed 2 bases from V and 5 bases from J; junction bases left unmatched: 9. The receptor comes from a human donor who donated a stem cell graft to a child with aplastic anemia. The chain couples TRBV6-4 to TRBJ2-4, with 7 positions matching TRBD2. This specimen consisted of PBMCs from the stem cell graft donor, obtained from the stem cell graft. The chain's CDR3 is CASSDVAGAPQNIQYF. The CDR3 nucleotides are TGTGCCAGCAGTGACGTGGCGGGAGCCCCCCAAAACATTCAGTACTTC.